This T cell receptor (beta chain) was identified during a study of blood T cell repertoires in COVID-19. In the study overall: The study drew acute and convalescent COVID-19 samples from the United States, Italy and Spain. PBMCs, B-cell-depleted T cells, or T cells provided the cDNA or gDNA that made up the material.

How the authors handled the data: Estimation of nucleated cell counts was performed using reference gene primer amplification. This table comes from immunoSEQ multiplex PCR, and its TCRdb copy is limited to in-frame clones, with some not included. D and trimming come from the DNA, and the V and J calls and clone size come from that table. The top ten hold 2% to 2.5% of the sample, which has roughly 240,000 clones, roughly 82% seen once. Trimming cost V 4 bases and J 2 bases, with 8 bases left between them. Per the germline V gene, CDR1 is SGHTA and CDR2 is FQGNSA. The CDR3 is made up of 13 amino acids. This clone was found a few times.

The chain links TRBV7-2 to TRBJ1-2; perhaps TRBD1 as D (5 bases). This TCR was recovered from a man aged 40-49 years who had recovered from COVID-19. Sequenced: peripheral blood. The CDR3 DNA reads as TGTGCCAGCAGCTCATCAGGGAACTATGGCTACACCTTC. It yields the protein CASSSSGNYGYTF.